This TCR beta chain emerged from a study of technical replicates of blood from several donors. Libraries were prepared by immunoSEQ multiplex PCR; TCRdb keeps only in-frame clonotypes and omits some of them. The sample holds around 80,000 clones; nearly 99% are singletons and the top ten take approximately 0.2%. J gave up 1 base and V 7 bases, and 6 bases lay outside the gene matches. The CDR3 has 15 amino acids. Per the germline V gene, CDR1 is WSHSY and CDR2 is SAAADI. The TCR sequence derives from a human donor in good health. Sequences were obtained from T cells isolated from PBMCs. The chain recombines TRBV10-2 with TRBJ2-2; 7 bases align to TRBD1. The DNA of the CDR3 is TGCGCCAGCATACCGACAGGGCTGAACACCGGGGAGCTGTTTTTT. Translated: CASIPTGLNTGELFF.